The text below deals with one T cell receptor (beta chain). Its antigen is currently not known. Per-base quality was not reported, and no clone a single base away is much larger than it. The record originates from a study of T cell repertoires in cytomegalovirus infection (dated by TCRdb to about 2019). Regarding the research as a whole: The peptide stimulations were aimed at well-studied HLA-B-restricted epitopes as well as recently identified HLA-C-restricted CMV epitopes, whose presentation resists viral immunomodulation. The HLA type of each donor mattered for the analysis, because public TCR beta signatures pointed to carriage of CMV infection along with the matching HLA type.

Data came from an Illumina HiSeq 1500. TCRdb took the public reads, trimmed them with fastp at Q25, ran MiXCR for clone calling and kept in-frame beta chains. Under each unique CDR3 protein, matching rows form one entry showing the most common genes and DNA. The sample records approximately 770,000 distinct CDR3 sequences, 25% to 35% of which are singletons. The ten largest clones add up to roughly 14% of the sample. Here V drops 1 base and J drops 7 bases, and the junction holds 15 bases not matched to any gene. The CDR3 runs 17 amino acids, cysteine and phenylalanine included. Kept here is only the CDR3 DNA, which spans 51 bases and is read in frame from base 1. Taken from the germline V gene (reference sequence), the CDR1 and CDR2 loops are SEHNR and FQNEAQ. What the research found in general, with its limitations: The ex vivo response was dominated by HLA-C-restricted CMV-specific TCR beta clonotypes, which also provided the single most frequent clonotype in two of eight donors. In both this cohort and an independent roughly 400-donor cohort, the cumulative frequency of public TCR beta family members distinguished carriers of CMV infection plus the relevant HLA type.

The treatment or condition label, read with the paper, signifies: in vitro stimulation with specific CMV peptide epitopes to enrich CMV-specific T cells. Recombination joined TRBV7-9 with TRBJ1-1, with 7 bases matching TRBD1. This specimen consisted of cultured CD8+ T cells from PBMCs, obtained from culture after CMV antigen stimulation. The source is a human donor in good health (CMV status not recorded). Some clones in this sample may be carry-over from other donors' samples. The CDR3 loop reads CASSLDLIRDSAREAFF. The nucleotides are TGTGCCAGCAGCTTAGATCTCATCCGGGACAGCGCGCGTGAAGCTTTCTTT. When the CDR3 is completed using the reference TRBV7-9 and TRBJ1-1 genes on either side, the full variable domain is DTGVSQNPRHKITKRGQNVTFRCDPISEHNRLYWYRQTLGQGPEFLTYFQNEAQLEKSRLLSDRFSAERPKGSFSTLEIQRTEQGDSAMYLCASSLDLIRDSAREAFFGQGTRLTVV.